Following are 16 T cell receptor beta chains from one sample sequenced in a study of long-term antiretroviral therapy in people with HIV. The authors ran the immunoSEQ assay, v3.0, at survey level. Profiling relied on immunoSEQ multiplex PCR, and the TCRdb table lists in-frame clones only, not all of them. The sample contains about 17,000 clones, about 86% of which appear only once. Sequencing used unsorted PBMCs, obtained 0.1 years after starting antiretroviral therapy. These receptors originate from a man aged 18 to 29 with HIV.

V is TRBV7-9 and J is TRBJ2-7; D is unclear. Per germline, CDR1 SEHNR and CDR2 FQNEAQ (reference sequence). This CDR3 contains 19 residues. With 1 base removed from V and 4 bases from J, the gap between germline ends came to 26 bases. CDR3 bases: TGTGCCAGCAGCTTAGGTGTCACGAACACTGAGAGGAACCCTTACGAGCAGTACTTC. It codes for CASSLGVTNTERNPYEQYF.

The genes are TRBV15 and TRBJ2-1; D is uncertain. Per the germline V gene, CDR1 is LNHNV and CDR2 is YYDKDF (reference sequence). The CDR3 loop spans 13 amino acids. The V end lost 11 bases, the J end lost 4 bases, and 15 bases lay between the germline ends. CDR3 amino acids: CAASRTIYNEQFF. The CDR3 bases are TGTGCCGCCTCGAGGACGATATACAATGAGCAGTTCTTC.

Points on this clone: An end of the junction differs from the germline gene, which may be a read error. The chain combines TRBV7-7 with TRBJ2-2; D tentatively reads TRBD1 or TRBD2 (5 bases each). CDR1 is SSHAT, CDR2 FNYEAQ, per germline (reference sequence). There are 13 residues in the CDR3. CDR3 sequence: CASSPGDPGELFF. CDR3 nucleotide sequence: TGTGCTAGCAGCCCCGGGGACCCCGGGGAGCTGTTTTTT.

The chain uses TRBV15 and TRBJ2-1; 8 nucleotides agree with TRBD1. Germline CDR1 LNHNV, CDR2 YYDKDF (reference sequence). This CDR3 region has 17 residues. V gave up 10 bases and J gave up 8 bases; unmatched junction bases: 22. Here the CDR3 reads CAILPAIQGGGRDEQFF. The CDR3 DNA reads TGTGCCATACTCCCCGCTATACAGGGGGGCGGGCGGGATGAGCAGTTCTTC.

This clone was found once. CDR3 in DNA: TGTGCCAGCAGTTTAGGAGACTTGGGCTCCTACGAGCAGTACTTC. Protein product: CASSLGDLGSYEQYF. This chain links TRBV27 with TRBJ2-7; D unclear. Germline V gene lookup returns CDR1 MNHEY and CDR2 SMNVEV (reference sequence). CDR3 size: 15 residues. V shed 2 bases and J shed 0 bases, with 11 bases lying between them.

This clone was observed once. The chain links TRBV7-9 to TRBJ1-6; D gene uncertain. Per germline, CDR1 SEHNR and CDR2 FQNEAQ (reference sequence). The CDR3 has 14 amino acids. With 3 bases removed from V and 7 bases from J, the gap between germline ends came to 10 bases. The CDR3 DNA sequence: TGTGCCAGCAGCTTGGCAGGCCCCAATTCACCCCTCCACTTT. It is translated as CASSLAGPNSPLHF.

This chain links TRBV18 with TRBJ2-5, with D possibly TRBD2 on 6 matching bases. The V gene's germline CDR1 is KGHSH and CDR2 LQKENI. The V end lost 3 bases, the J end lost 3 bases, and 8 bases lay between the germline ends. The CDR3 is 13 residues long. CDR3 DNA: TGTGCCAGCTCACCGTCTAGCGAAGAGACCCAGTACTTC. This gives the protein CASSPSSEETQYF.

This clone appeared a single time. The J gene is TRBJ2-2, the V gene TRBV5-1; D is perhaps TRBD2 (6 bases). The length of the CDR3 is 14 residues. Germline V CDR1 and CDR2: SGHRS, YFSETQ. V was cut by 5 bases and J by 6 bases, with 14 bases left in between. CDR3 nucleotides: TGCGCCAGCAGGGAGAAACTAGCTCCCGGGGAGCTGTTTTTT. Protein product: CASREKLAPGELFF.

The rearrangement uses TRBV7-9 and TRBJ1-1; possible D gene TRBD1, 5 bases. Germline V gene lookup returns CDR1 SEHNR and CDR2 FQNEAQ (reference sequence). CDR3 length equals 14 residues. Trimming took 6 bases from V and 4 from J, leaving 15 bases between them. CDR3 nucleotides: TGTGCCAGCAGGTCCCTAGGGGTAGGCACTGAAGCTTTCTTT. Protein sequence: CASRSLGVGTEAFF.

The rearrangement joins TRBV6-5 to TRBJ1-2; no reliable D call. V was shortened by 7 bases and J by 5 bases, with 14 bases between the two germline ends. The CDR3 runs 13 residues. CDR1 is MNHEY and CDR2 is SVGAGI in the germline V gene. CDR3 coding DNA: TGTGCCAGCACCCCAGGAGGGAGGTATGGCTACACCTTC. Residues: CASTPGGRYGYTF.

The genes are TRBV19 and TRBJ1-2, with TRBD1 as a possible D gene (6 bases). V lost 5 bases to trimming and J lost 4 bases, with 11 bases between them. CDR3 length: 13 residues. Germline CDR1 LNHDA, CDR2 SQIVND (reference sequence). The CDR3 bases are TGTGCCAGTAGTCCGGGACAAAGCTATGGCTACACCTTC. The encoded protein is CASSPGQSYGYTF.

There are a few counts of this clone. This sequence joins TRBV10-1 and TRBJ1-3; TRBD1 might be the D (5 bases). The CDR3 length is 14 residues. Germline assignment: CDR1 WNHNN and CDR2 SYGVQD (reference sequence). V was clipped by 8 bases and J by 4 bases, with 15 bases between them. CDR3 sequence: CASGGGPTGNTIYF. In DNA form, the CDR3 reads TGCGCCAGCGGGGGTGGGCCCACCGGAAACACCATATATTTT.

The chain has TRBV7-3 and TRBJ2-3; D unresolved. Trimming took off 5 bases at V and 2 bases at J, with 5 bases between the two ends. This CDR3 spans 12 amino acids. Germline-derived CDR1 and CDR2 are SGHTA and FQGTGA. CDR3 region: CASSPDTDTQYF. In nucleotides, the CDR3 is TGTGCCAGCAGCCCAGACACAGATACGCAGTATTTT. Complete variable domain (other parts from reference TRBV7-3 and TRBJ2-3): GAGVSQTPSNKVTEKGKYVELRCDPISGHTALYWYRQSLGQGPEFLIYFQGTGAADDSGLPNDRFFAVRPEGSVSTLKIQRTERGDSAVYLCASSPDTDTQYFGPGTRLTVL.

J is TRBJ2-1 and V is TRBV27; 8 bases map to TRBD2. The V gene's germline CDR1 is MNHEY and CDR2 SMNVEV (reference sequence). Losses at the gene ends were 1 base for V and 3 bases for J; bases not matched to a gene: 2. This CDR3 comprises 15 residues. DNA for the CDR3: TGTGCCAGCAGTTTATTAGGGACTAGCTACAATGAGCAGTTCTTC. This translates into CASSLLGTSYNEQFF.

The J gene is TRBJ1-1, the V gene TRBV4-2; possibly TRBD1 for D (6 bases). The CDR3 totals 15 residues. V was shortened by 0 bases and J by 1 base, with 9 bases between the two germline ends. Germline V gene sequence: CDR1 LGHNA, CDR2 YNFKEQ. This CDR3 reads CASSQEDRKNTEAFF. CDR3 DNA sequence: TGTGCCAGCAGCCAAGAGGACAGAAAGAACACTGAAGCTTTCTTT.

This chain uses TRBV9 with TRBJ1-2, with unresolved D. V was shortened by 4 bases and J by 3 bases, with 16 bases between the two germline ends. CDR1 and CDR2 (germline): SGDLS, YYNGEE. The CDR3 loop spans 15 amino acids. CDR3 sequence reads: CASSSSPSGDYGYTF. The CDR3 nucleotides are TGTGCCAGCAGCTCCAGCCCCTCAGGAGACTATGGCTACACCTTC.